Sequencing of this TCR beta chain was carried out in a study of OX40 agonist ivuxolimab in advanced cancers. For the study at large: Aged roughly 23 to 90 with a mean of 60 years, they were almost 85% male. General observations from the study: Among expanded peripheral T cells, antigen specificity went undetermined.

On this clone itself: Its matching antigen is unknown.

Generated by immunoSEQ multiplex PCR, the TCRdb table keeps only in-frame clones and is missing some. The table shows about 58,000 clones, with around 83% occurring only once. There are 21 residues in the CDR3. Trimming cost V 5 bases and J 0 bases; bases outside gene matches: 23. Germline V gene data show CDR1 as SGHVS and CDR2 as FQNEAQ. Sampling of blood occurred at baseline, cycle 4 day 1, and cycle 7 day 1. This receptor was taken from an adult with an advanced solid tumor such as melanoma, head and neck, liver or kidney cancer. The chain joins TRBV7-8 to TRBJ1-1; 8 positions agree with TRBD1. The material was CD4+ or CD8+ T cells sorted from blood, obtained in a trial of the OX40 agonist ivuxolimab. Here the CDR3 reads CASSTRLRGRPEFLMNTEAFF. CDR3 in DNA: TGTGCCAGCAGCACTAGACTCAGGGGGCGCCCGGAATTTTTGATGAACACTGAAGCTTTCTTT.